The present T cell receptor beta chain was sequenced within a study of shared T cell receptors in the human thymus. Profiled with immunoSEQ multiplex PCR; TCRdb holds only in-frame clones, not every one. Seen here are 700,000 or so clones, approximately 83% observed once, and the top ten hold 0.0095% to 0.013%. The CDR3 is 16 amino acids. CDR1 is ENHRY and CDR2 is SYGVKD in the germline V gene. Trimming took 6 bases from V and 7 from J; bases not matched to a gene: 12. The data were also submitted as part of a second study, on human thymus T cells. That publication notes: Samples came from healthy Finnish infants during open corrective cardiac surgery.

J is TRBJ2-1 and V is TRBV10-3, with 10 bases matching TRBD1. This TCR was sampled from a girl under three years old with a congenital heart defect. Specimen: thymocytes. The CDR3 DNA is TGTGCCATCAGAACAGGGACAGGGGAGATGGTAAATGAGCAGTTCTTC. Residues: CAIRTGTGEMVNEQFF.